This TCR beta chain was recorded in a study of blood T cell repertoires in COVID-19. Study as a whole: Sites in the United States, Italy and Spain provided acute and convalescent COVID-19 samples. In each case, the material was cDNA or gDNA derived from T cells, B-cell-depleted T cells, or PBMCs.

In the source study's methods: Amplification with reference gene primers provided the estimates of nucleated cell counts. Sequencing used immunoSEQ multiplex PCR; TCRdb keeps in-frame clones, though not all of them. From that table come the V and J calls and clone size; the DNA was used to work out D and trimming. Counted here are roughly 50,000 clones, more than 75% occurring once; the ten biggest clones make up approximately 2.1%. The receptor's source is a woman aged 55-69 years with acute or convalescent COVID-19. The source material was peripheral blood.

The CDR3 DNA is TGTGCCAGCAGTGTCGGAGGAGGGAATCAGCCCCAGCATTTT. Protein: CASSVGGGNQPQHF. The genes are TRBV2 and TRBJ1-5; D is undetermined. V lost 4 bases, J lost 4 bases, and 11 bases lay in between. The CDR3 consists of 14 residues. CDR1 SNHLY and CDR2 FYNNEI come from the germline V gene.